Following are 16 T cell receptor beta chains from one sample sequenced in a study of blood T cell repertoires in COVID-19. TCRdb's table, derived via immunoSEQ multiplex PCR, lists solely in-frame clones and lacks some. The sample records tens of thousands of clones, approximately 82% being singletons. Sequencing was carried out using peripheral blood. The receptors stem from a human donor in a cohort sampled during active COVID-19.

The V gene is TRBV18, the J gene TRBJ2-2; the D gene is possibly TRBD1 (6 bases). V was pared by 4 bases and J by 5 bases, with 8 bases between. From germline, CDR1 is KGHSH and CDR2 LQKENI. This CDR3 is built from 13 residues. Here the CDR3 DNA reads TGTGCCAGCTCACAACAGGGTACCGGGGAGCTGTTTTTT. It specifies CASSQQGTGELFF.

The V call is TRBV28, the J call TRBJ1-1; D gene uncertain. The germline V and J ends were trimmed by 3 bases and 4 bases, with 15 bases remaining between them. CDR1 MDHEN and CDR2 SYDVKM come from the germline V gene. The length of the CDR3 is 15 residues. As DNA, the CDR3 is TGTGCCAGCAGTTTGGATCAGAGGCGGGTCACTGAAGCTTTCTTT. This gives the protein CASSLDQRRVTEAFF.

The chain joins TRBV28 to TRBJ2-7, with 9 bases identical to TRBD1. The CDR3 has 16 residues. Looked up from germline, CDR1 is MDHEN and CDR2 is SYDVKM. The V and J ends lost 2 bases and 0 bases, in that order; junction bases with no gene match: 5. The CDR3 DNA reads TGTGCCAGCAGTTTAGGCGGGACAGGGATCTCCTACGAGCAGTACTTC. Translation gives CASSLGGTGISYEQYF.

This clone was seen a few times. This sequence joins TRBV19 and TRBJ1-1; possibly TRBD1 for D (6 bases). The germline V gene encodes CDR1 LNHDA and CDR2 SQIVND (reference sequence). The V and J ends lost 7 bases and 6 bases respectively, with 18 bases between them. The CDR3 is made up of 14 amino acids. The CDR3 DNA reads TGTGCCAGTAAAACAGGGAAAGAGGCCTCTGAAGCTTTCTTT. This encodes CASKTGKEASEAFF.

The chain links TRBV25-1 to TRBJ2-2, with 9 bases that match TRBD2. Germline V gives CDR1 MGHDK, CDR2 SYGVNS. Trimming cost V 1 base and J 2 bases; bases outside gene matches: 2. This CDR3 region has 16 residues. CDR3 coding DNA: TGTGCCAGCAGTGAATTTAGCGGGAGTAACACCGGGGAGCTGTTTTTT. Protein sequence: CASSEFSGSNTGELFF.

The gene calls are TRBV10-2 and TRBJ2-1; TRBD1 matches 9 bases. The J segment lost 3 bases and the V segment lost 8 bases, leaving 2 bases of the junction unmatched. The germline V gene encodes CDR1 WSHSY and CDR2 SAAADI. The CDR3 is made up of 13 amino acids. The CDR3 spells CASGTGRYNEQFF. The DNA for the CDR3 is TGCGCCAGCGGGACAGGGCGCTACAATGAGCAGTTCTTC.

CDR3 residues: CASTGALPYEQYF. The CDR3 coding sequence is TGTGCCAGCACAGGGGCCCTACCCTACGAGCAGTACTTC. V gene TRBV2 combines with J gene TRBJ2-7, with D perhaps TRBD1 (6 bases). The germline V gene encodes CDR1 SNHLY and CDR2 FYNNEI. This CDR3 is 13 amino acids long. The V and J ends lost 7 bases and 2 bases respectively, with 12 bases between them. The complete variable domain, with remaining parts taken from reference TRBV2 and TRBJ2-7, reads EPEVTQTPSHQVTQMGQEVILRCVPISNHLYFYWYRQILGQKVEFLVSFYNNEISEKSEIFDDQFSVERPDGSNFTLKIRSTKLEDSAMYFCASTGALPYEQYFGPGTRLTVT.

A single count supports this clone. The chain employs TRBV2 and TRBJ1-4; 7 bases match TRBD1. This CDR3 has 15 amino acids. Germline V gives CDR1 SNHLY, CDR2 FYNNEI. The V segment lost 5 bases and the J segment 8 bases; nucleotides outside the gene matches: 11. The CDR3 sequence is CASSRNVGTAEKLFF. The DNA of the CDR3 is TGTGCCAGCAGTCGGAACGTCGGGACAGCAGAAAAACTGTTTTTT.

This clone appeared once. The chain is built from TRBV3-1 (or the pseudogene TRBV3-2) and TRBJ1-1; D remains unclear. Per the germline V gene, CDR1 is LGHDT and CDR2 is YNNKEL (reference sequence). The CDR3 contains 13 residues. The V and J ends lost 4 bases and 1 base respectively, with 7 bases between them. CDR3 bases: TGTGCCAGCAGCCGCCTAGGGAACACTGAAGCTTTCTTT. Its translation: CASSRLGNTEAFF.

V gene TRBV20-1 combines with J gene TRBJ1-4, with no clear D. V was clipped by 5 bases and J by 8 bases, with 6 bases between them. The CDR3 length is 10 residues. Germline V gene sequence: CDR1 DFQATT, CDR2 SNEGSKA (reference sequence). CDR3 residues: CSASGEKLFF. For the CDR3, the DNA is TGCAGTGCTTCGGGGGAAAAACTGTTTTTT.

The chain uses TRBV6-5 and TRBJ2-1, with 8 bases that match TRBD2. Trimming at V came to 4 bases and at J to 7 bases, leaving 12 bases not matched to a gene. The germline gives CDR1 MNHEY, CDR2 SVGAGI. CDR3 size: 16 residues. CDR3 nucleotide sequence: TGTGCCAGCAGTTCCCCCCTACGGGAGGGCCGTAATGAGCAGTTCTTC. Its protein is CASSSPLREGRNEQFF.

The chain employs TRBV7-3 and TRBJ2-1; the match to TRBD2 covers 9 bases. V was clipped by 3 bases and J by 5 bases; unmatched bases: 2. This CDR3 has 14 amino acids. Per the germline V gene, CDR1 is SGHTA and CDR2 is FQGTGA. The CDR3 spells CASSLVAGDNEQFF. CDR3 bases: TGTGCCAGCAGCTTGGTAGCGGGGGACAATGAGCAGTTCTTC.

The rearrangement uses TRBV5-3 and TRBJ1-1; D is possibly TRBD1 (6 bases). TRBV5-3 is assigned to the ORF class and has an uncertain function. Trimming removed 1 base from V and 1 base from J, with 17 bases in between. This CDR3 is built from 17 residues. The CDR3, as DNA: TGTGCCAGAAGCTTGTTCTGGGGAGTAGGGGGGAACACTGAAGCTTTCTTT. Amino acid sequence: CARSLFWGVGGNTEAFF.

V usage is TRBV5-1 and J usage is TRBJ2-5; D is undetermined. This CDR3 is 15 amino acids long. V lost 0 bases and J 0 bases, leaving 9 bases between the germline ends. Per germline, CDR1 SGHRS and CDR2 YFSETQ. CDR3 sequence: CASSLGLSDQETQYF. CDR3 nucleotide sequence: TGCGCCAGCAGCTTGGGATTGTCAGACCAAGAGACCCAGTACTTC.

This chain uses TRBV19 with TRBJ1-1; the D is unclear. There are 11 residues in the CDR3. Trimming pared 7 bases from V and 11 bases from J, leaving 14 bases between. Germline V gene sequence: CDR1 LNHDA, CDR2 SQIVND (reference sequence). CDR3 DNA sequence: TGTGCCAGTAAGGTTCGGGAGATGGCTTTCTTT. Translation: CASKVREMAFF.

This clone was detected only once. This sequence joins TRBV12-3 or TRBV12-4 and TRBJ2-7; no clear D. Trimming took 4 bases from V and 3 from J, leaving 4 bases between them. The CDR3 runs to 11 residues. In DNA, the CDR3 is TGTGCCAGCAGTTCCTTCTACGAGCAGTACTTC. Amino acid sequence: CASSSFYEQYF.